Below, 9 T cell receptor beta chains from the same sample are listed, as sequenced in a study of CD4 T cell repertoires in COVID-19. No culture step preceded sequencing of the ex vivo isolated memory T cells. Some clones are missing from TCRdb's copy, which holds only in-frame ones; the method was immunoSEQ multiplex PCR. The sample lists fewer than 25,000 clones, about nine tenths occurring once. Here the sequenced sample was central memory CD4+ T cells from blood, taken before the COVID-19 pandemic. Receptors were obtained from a human donor who had COVID-19.

V usage is TRBV11-3 and J usage is TRBJ2-4; D is perhaps TRBD2 (6 bases). Germline CDR1 and CDR2: SGHNT and YENEEA. The CDR3 consists of 15 residues. With 6 bases removed from V and 7 bases from J, the gap between germline ends came to 19 bases. The DNA of the CDR3 is TGTGCCAGCAGTGTTGATGGGGTTCGGGGGAACATTCAGTACTTC. This sequence encodes CASSVDGVRGNIQYF.

This clone was observed a handful of times. The chain is built from TRBV5-4 and TRBJ1-1; no definite D call. V shed 0 bases and J shed 1 base, with 7 bases lying between them. This CDR3 contains 14 residues. Looked up from germline, CDR1 is SGHNT and CDR2 is YYREEE (reference sequence). The CDR3 reads CASSLAGRNTEAFF. The CDR3 DNA sequence: TGTGCCAGCAGCTTGGCCGGGAGGAACACTGAAGCTTTCTTT.

The J gene is TRBJ1-5, the V gene TRBV7-9; 8 nucleotides line up with TRBD1. With 1 base clipped from V and 2 bases from J, the junction kept 1 base outside the gene matches. CDR1 and CDR2 (germline): SEHNR, FQNEAQ (reference sequence). The CDR3 extends over 15 amino acids. CDR3 amino acids: CASSLEGQGNQPQHF. The CDR3 nucleotides read TGTGCCAGCAGCTTAGAGGGACAGGGCAATCAGCCCCAGCATTTT.

This clone was found once. The chain links TRBV7-9 to TRBJ1-2, with 7 nucleotides matching TRBD1. V lost 4 bases to trimming and J lost 11 bases; unmatched junction nucleotides: 10. Looked up from germline, CDR1 is SEHNR and CDR2 is FQNEAQ (reference sequence). There are 13 residues in the CDR3. The CDR3, as DNA: TGTGCCAGCAGCTCGACAGGGATCCCCGGTTACACCTTC. It encodes CASSSTGIPGYTF.

V gene TRBV5-6 combines with J gene TRBJ2-7; D gene ambiguous. The CDR3 runs to 12 residues. Germline assignment: CDR1 SGHDT and CDR2 YYEEEE. Trimming left V 2 bases short and J 1 base short, with 4 bases between. The CDR3 DNA sequence: TGTGCCAGCAGCTTTAGTTCCTACGAGCAGTACTTC. Translation gives CASSFSSYEQYF.

The chain combines TRBV30 with TRBJ2-1; 7 positions agree with TRBD2. Germline CDR1 and CDR2: GTSNPN and SVGIG (reference sequence). With V trimmed by 1 base and J by 10 bases, 4 bases remained unmatched. The CDR3 spans 12 residues. The CDR3 protein is CAWSAEAGEQFF. Written as DNA, the CDR3 is TGTGCCTGGAGTGCGGAAGCGGGAGAGCAGTTCTTC.

The chain joins TRBV18 to TRBJ2-5, with TRBD1 matching over 9 bases. This CDR3 is 14 amino acids long. In germline, CDR1 is KGHSH, CDR2 LQKENI. V shed 7 bases, J shed 4 bases, and the junction held 7 bases outside the gene matches. The CDR3 loop is CASYAGTGRETQYF. Here the CDR3 DNA reads TGTGCCAGCTACGCCGGGACAGGGAGAGAGACCCAGTACTTC.

The rearrangement joins TRBV5-1 to TRBJ1-5, with 9 bases matching TRBD1. V lost 1 base to trimming and J lost 7 bases; unmatched junction nucleotides: 3. CDR1 is SGHRS, CDR2 YFSETQ, per germline. CDR3 size: 14 residues. This chain's CDR3 is CASSLTGGEQPQHF. The CDR3 nucleotides are TGCGCCAGCAGCTTGACAGGGGGCGAGCAGCCCCAGCATTTT.

The V call is TRBV28, the J call TRBJ2-7, with 13 nucleotides matching TRBD2. The ends lost 7 bases at V and 5 bases at J; junction bases unmatched: 11. Germline V gene sequence: CDR1 MDHEN, CDR2 SYDVKM. CDR3 length: 16 residues. CDR3 sequence (DNA): TGTGCCAGCACCCCGAGGGGGACTAGCGGGAAGAACGAGCAGTACTTC. This translates into CASTPRGTSGKNEQYF.